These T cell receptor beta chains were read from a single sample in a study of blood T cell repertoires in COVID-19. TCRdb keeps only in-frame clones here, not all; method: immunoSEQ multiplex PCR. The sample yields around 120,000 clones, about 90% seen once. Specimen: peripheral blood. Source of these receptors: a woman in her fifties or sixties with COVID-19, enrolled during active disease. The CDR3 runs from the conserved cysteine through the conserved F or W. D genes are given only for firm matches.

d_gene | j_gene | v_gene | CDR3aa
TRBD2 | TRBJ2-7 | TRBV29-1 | CSASLAGGPQEQYF
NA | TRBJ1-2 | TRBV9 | CASSVLSDPNYGYTF
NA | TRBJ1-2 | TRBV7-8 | CASSLMSSGNYGYTF
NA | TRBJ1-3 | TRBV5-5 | CASSLDRSGPGNTIYF
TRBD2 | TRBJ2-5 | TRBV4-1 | CASSRSTSGDPSGLSQYF
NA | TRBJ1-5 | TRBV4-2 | CASSPGEGPNQPQHF
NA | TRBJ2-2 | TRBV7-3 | CASSSQQVNTGELFF
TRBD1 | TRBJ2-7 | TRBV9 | CASSVRTGGHNEQYF
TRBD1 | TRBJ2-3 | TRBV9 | CASSTGTGFGTDTQYF
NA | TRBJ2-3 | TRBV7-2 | CASSLGSASFQDTQYF
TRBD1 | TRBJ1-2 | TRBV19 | CASSPRGAYLQGYTF
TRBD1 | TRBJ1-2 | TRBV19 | CASTSRTGVYLANYGYTF
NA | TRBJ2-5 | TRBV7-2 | CASSLNWGLGETQYF
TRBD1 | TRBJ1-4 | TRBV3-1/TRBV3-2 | CASSPTPGQGNEKLFF
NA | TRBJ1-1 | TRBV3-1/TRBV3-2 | CASSQGGRNTEAFF
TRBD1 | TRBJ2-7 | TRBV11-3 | CASSQGQGWHEQYF
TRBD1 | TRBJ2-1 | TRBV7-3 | CASSLTGTGPYNEQFF
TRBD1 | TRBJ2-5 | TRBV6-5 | CASSYRTGGETQYF
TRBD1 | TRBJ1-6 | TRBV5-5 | CASSWGTGINSPLHF
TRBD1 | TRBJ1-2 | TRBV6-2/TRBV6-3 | CASSSTGFVYGYTF
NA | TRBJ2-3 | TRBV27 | CASSLFRSTDTQYF
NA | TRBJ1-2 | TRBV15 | CATSKEDYGYTF
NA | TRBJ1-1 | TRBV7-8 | CASSLGVGRTEAFF
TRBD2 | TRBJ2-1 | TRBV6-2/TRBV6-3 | CASSYQRGLPNEQFF
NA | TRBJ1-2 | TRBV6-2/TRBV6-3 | CASSDLVEVYGYTF
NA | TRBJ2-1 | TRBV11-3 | CASSLAYNEQFF
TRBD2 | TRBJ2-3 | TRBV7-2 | CASSLSSTSGADTQYF
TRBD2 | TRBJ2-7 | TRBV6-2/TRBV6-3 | CASSRIAGAEQYF
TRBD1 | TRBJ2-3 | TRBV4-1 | CASSQEWGPGQGRTDTQYF
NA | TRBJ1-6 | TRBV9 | CASSPLQGNSPLHF
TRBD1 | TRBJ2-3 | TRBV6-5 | CASSPRKGATDTQYF
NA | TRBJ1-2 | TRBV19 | CASSTTTGANLYGYTF
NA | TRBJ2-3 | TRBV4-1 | CASSQTTSTDTQYF
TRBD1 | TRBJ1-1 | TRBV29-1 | CSTGQGNSEAFF
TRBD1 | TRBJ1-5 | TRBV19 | CASTTISGGLQPQHF
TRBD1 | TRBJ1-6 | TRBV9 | CASSADTQGDSPLHF
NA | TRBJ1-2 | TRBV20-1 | CSAGLEDGYTF
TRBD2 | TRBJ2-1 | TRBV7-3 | CASSPESGGSGREQFF
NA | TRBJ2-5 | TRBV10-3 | CAISESRTIIKQETQYF
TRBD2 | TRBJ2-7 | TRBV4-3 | CASSQLLAGGEQYF
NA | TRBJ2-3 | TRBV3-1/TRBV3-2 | CASSPLTGGTDTQYF
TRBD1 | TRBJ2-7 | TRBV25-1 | CASRASGTGGTVGYEQYF
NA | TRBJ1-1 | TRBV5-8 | CASSRAGPSEAFF
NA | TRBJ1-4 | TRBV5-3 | CAETRHFNEKLFF